The sequence of this T cell receptor (beta chain) was determined in a study of blood T cell repertoires in COVID-19. About the study: The United States, Italy and Spain were the sources of the acute and convalescent COVID-19 samples. From T cells, B-cell-depleted T cells, or PBMCs came the material, which was cDNA or gDNA.

Per the study methods: Counts of nucleated cells, estimated from reference gene primer amplification, were obtained. Profiling relied on immunoSEQ multiplex PCR, and the TCRdb table lists in-frame clones only, not all of them. V and J calls plus clone size are reproduced from that table; the DNA served to infer D and trimming. In the table there are 250,000 to 300,000 clones, roughly 85% of which are singletons. Germline lookup yields CDR1 SGHNT and CDR2 YENEEA. The V gene lost 1 base and the J gene lost 0 bases, with 10 bases spanning the gap. CDR3 length: 15 amino acids. This sequence originates from a man between 60 and 75 years old who had recovered from COVID-19. Sequencing was done on a sample of peripheral blood. The V call is TRBV11-3, the J call TRBJ2-7; the D gene is possibly TRBD1 (5 bases). The CDR3 DNA reads TGTGCCAGCAGCTTAGCAGGGTCCGGCTCCTACGAGCAGTACTTC. Its protein is CASSLAGSGSYEQYF. Looking up the rest from reference TRBV11-3 and TRBJ2-7 gives the full variable domain: EAGVVQSPRYKIIEKKQPVAFWCNPISGHNTLYWYLQNLGQGPELLIRYENEEAVDDSQLPKDRFSAERLKGVDSTLKIQPAELGDSAVYLCASSLAGSGSYEQYFGPGTRLTVT.